The 16 T cell receptor beta chains below come from one sample, sequenced in a study of circulating tumor DNA in untreated peripheral T-cell lymphoma. Sequenced by immunoSEQ multiplex PCR; TCRdb stores in-frame clones only, minus some. The sample gives under 3,000 clones, around 60% of which show up once; about 8.1% is in the top ten. Specimen: tumor tissue. The receptors originated from a human donor with peripheral T-cell lymphoma.

This clone is labeled medium-sized (0.01 to 0.1%). The genes are TRBV30 and TRBJ1-1; 7 bases line up with TRBD1. Germline CDR1 reads GTSNPN; CDR2 reads SVGIG (reference sequence). Unmatched junction bases numbered 6, after V lost 2 bases and J lost 0 bases. This CDR3 has 15 residues. The CDR3 DNA is TGTGCCTGGAGTCACGCTGGGACAGTGAACACTGAAGCTTTCTTT. Translation gives CAWSHAGTVNTEAFF.

This clone came up a few times. The rearrangement uses TRBV19 and TRBJ2-7; D not certain. The CDR3 extends over 12 amino acids. Germline V gene lookup returns CDR1 LNHDA and CDR2 SQIVND (reference sequence). Trimming cost V 4 bases and J 2 bases, with 6 bases left between them. The CDR3 DNA reads TGTGCCAGTAGTAACAGCCCCTACGAGCAGTACTTC. Protein product: CASSNSPYEQYF. The complete variable domain, with remaining parts taken from reference TRBV19 and TRBJ2-7, reads DGGITQSPKYLFRKEGQNVTLSCEQNLNHDAMYWYRQDPGQGLRLIYYSQIVNDFQKGDIAEGYSVSREKKESFPLTVTSAQKNPTAFYLCASSNSPYEQYFGPGTRLTVT.

Of note for this clone: Because a base is unread or ambiguous, its residue is represented by X. This chain uses TRBV19 with TRBJ2-3; D assignment may be TRBD1 or TRBD2 (5 bases each). From germline, CDR1 is LNHDA and CDR2 SQIVND (reference sequence). The CDR3 length is 13 residues. V dropped 10 bases and J dropped 1 base, with 12 bases sitting between them. The CDR3 region is CAXNRGRTDTQYF. The CDR3 DNA is TGTGCCARCAACCGGGGCCGCACAGATACGCAGTATTTT.

The V call is TRBV30, the J call TRBJ2-6; 8 positions match TRBD1. J lost 0 bases, V lost 8 bases, and 12 bases had no gene match. Germline V gives CDR1 GTSNPN, CDR2 SVGIG (reference sequence). The CDR3 runs 17 residues. The CDR3 DNA reads TGTGCCGCACAGAGACAGGGGATACTCTCTGGGGCCAACGTCCTGACTTTC. As protein: CAAQRQGILSGANVLTF.

This clone has only one observation. The chain recombines TRBV28 with TRBJ2-3, with 11 positions matching TRBD1. V was pared by 10 bases and J by 6 bases, with 9 bases of the junction left unmatched. Per germline, CDR1 MDHEN and CDR2 SYDVKM. The CDR3 spans 14 residues. CDR3 DNA sequence: TGTGCCACGTCTTGGACAGGGGGCGGCGATACGCAGTATTTT. Its translation is CATSWTGGGDTQYF.

The V and J genes are TRBV6-7 and TRBJ1-6; D call uncertain. TRBV6-7 counts as an open reading frame of uncertain function. This CDR3 is built from 11 residues. V was clipped by 7 bases and J by 10 bases, with 8 bases between them. CDR3 loop: CASTGSSPLHF. DNA for the CDR3: TGTGCCAGCACGGGTAGCTCACCCCTCCACTTT.

The chain recombines TRBV19 with TRBJ1-1; maybe TRBD1 (6 bases). This CDR3 has 17 amino acids. Germline CDR1 and CDR2: LNHDA and SQIVND (reference sequence). V lost 1 base, J lost 1 base, and 16 bases lay in between. CDR3 residues: CASSIASPGGTNTEAFF. The CDR3 nucleotides are TGTGCCAGTAGTATAGCAAGTCCCGGGGGCACGAACACTGAAGCTTTCTTT.

The rearrangement uses TRBV28 and TRBJ1-1, with a tentative D call TRBD1 (6 bases). The CDR3 spans 14 residues. CDR1 MDHEN and CDR2 SYDVKM come from the germline V gene. V lost 7 bases to trimming and J lost 0 bases, with 12 bases between them. The CDR3 spells CASTKQGLNTEAFF. The CDR3 coding sequence is TGTGCCAGCACCAAACAGGGTCTGAACACTGAAGCTTTCTTT.

The chain recombines TRBV12-5 with TRBJ1-1; D gene uncertain. Trimming cost V 6 bases and J 8 bases, with 16 bases left between them. The CDR3 sequence is 13 residues long. CDR1 and CDR2 from the germline V gene are LGHNT and FRNRAP. CDR3: CASGKTAGGEAFF. The CDR3 DNA sequence: TGTGCTAGTGGCAAAACTGCAGGCGGAGAAGCTTTCTTT.

This clone was counted only a few times. This sequence joins TRBV30 and TRBJ2-5, with a possible D match to TRBD2 (5 bases). Germline V gene data show CDR1 as GTSNPN and CDR2 as SVGIG (reference sequence). V was clipped by 8 bases and J by 2 bases, with 12 bases between them. CDR3 length: 12 residues. The CDR3 bases are TGTGCCCTCGTACGGGAACAAGAGACCCAGTACTTC. Protein product: CALVREQETQYF. Based on the CDR3 plus reference TRBV30 and TRBJ2-5, the full variable domain is SQTIHQWPATLVQPVGSPLSLECTVEGTSNPNLYWYRQAAGRGLQLLFYSVGIGQISSEVPQNLSASRPQDRQFILSSKKLLLSDSGFYLCALVREQETQYFGPGTRLLVL.

This clone has just a few counts. This CDR3 reads CASSSRLAGGVYDEQYF. The CDR3 DNA follows: TGTGCCAGCAGCTCTAGACTAGCGGGGGGAGTGTATGACGAGCAGTACTTC. The chain joins TRBV11-3 to TRBJ2-7; 13 positions agree with TRBD2. The CDR3 sequence is 17 residues long. Germline assignment: CDR1 SGHNT and CDR2 YENEEA. V was pared by 4 bases and J by 5 bases, with 11 bases of the junction left unmatched.

The CDR3: CASSPGQGANEAFF. The CDR3 DNA sequence: TGCGCCAGCAGCCCGGGACAGGGGGCTAATGAAGCTTTCTTT. The chain combines TRBV5-1 with TRBJ1-1; TRBD1 aligns across 12 bases. Germline-derived CDR1 and CDR2 are SGHRS and YFSETQ. CDR3 size: 14 residues. With 4 bases clipped from V and 7 bases from J, the junction kept 5 bases outside the gene matches.

The chain links TRBV19 to TRBJ1-2; D is unclear. The V end lost 7 bases, the J end lost 4 bases, and 7 bases lay between the germline ends. Germline V lookup: CDR1 LNHDA, CDR2 SQIVND (reference sequence). The CDR3 runs to 11 residues. The CDR3 sequence is CASTDSYGYTF. CDR3 coding DNA: TGTGCCAGTACGGATAGCTATGGCTACACCTTC.

CDR3 coding DNA: TGTGCCTGGAGTGTACTAGCGATGGAGACCCAGTACTTC. It specifies CAWSVLAMETQYF. The chain is built from TRBV30 and TRBJ2-5; 7 nucleotides match TRBD2. CDR1 and CDR2 (germline): GTSNPN, SVGIG (reference sequence). The CDR3 has 13 residues. V dropped 0 bases and J dropped 5; count of bases not matched to a gene: 3.

V and J are TRBV19 and TRBJ2-1; D possibly corresponds to TRBD1 (6 bases). The CDR3 is 13 residues long. Germline assignment: CDR1 LNHDA and CDR2 SQIVND (reference sequence). Trimming pared 3 bases from V and 6 bases from J, leaving 9 bases between. CDR3 region: CASSIIQGNEQFF. The CDR3, as DNA: TGTGCCAGTAGTATTATACAGGGCAATGAGCAGTTCTTC.

A few counts support this clone. This chain uses TRBV19 with TRBJ2-7, with D uncertain. The CDR3 is 12 residues long. Germline lookup yields CDR1 LNHDA and CDR2 SQIVND (reference sequence). The germline V and J ends were trimmed by 3 bases and 3 bases, with 6 bases remaining between them. The DNA of the CDR3 is TGTGCCAGTAGTATGGGTAGCTACGAGCAGTACTTC. It encodes CASSMGSYEQYF.